This TCR beta chain came from a study of cytomegalovirus exposure and HLA in healthy donors. Overall study results and limits: When a later analysis compared HLA-associated TCR beta chains with equally common others, the HLA-associated chains turned out to be more clonally expanded and to have lower generation probabilities.

V gave up 4 bases and J gave up 5 bases; unmatched junction bases: 6. Germline V gives CDR1 MNHEY, CDR2 SMNVEV (reference sequence). The CDR3 length is 15 residues. Worth noting for this clone: Antigen specificity is unknown. The same CDR3 also results from other DNA sequences found in this sample.

It was with 60 Vbeta and 13 Jbeta primers that the PCR ran. Profiled with immunoSEQ multiplex PCR; TCRdb holds only in-frame clones, not every one. In total, the table holds about 88,000 clones. Among the donors, all were healthy bone marrow donors. This clonotype was sampled from a girl aged 10 to 17 in good health and CMV-seropositive. Sequencing input: PBMCs. The chain carries TRBV27 and TRBJ2-1; 9 nucleotides align to TRBD2. The CDR3 sequence: CASSWGGGADNEQFF. As DNA, the CDR3 is TGTGCCAGCAGTTGGGGCGGGGGGGCCGACAATGAGCAGTTCTTC.